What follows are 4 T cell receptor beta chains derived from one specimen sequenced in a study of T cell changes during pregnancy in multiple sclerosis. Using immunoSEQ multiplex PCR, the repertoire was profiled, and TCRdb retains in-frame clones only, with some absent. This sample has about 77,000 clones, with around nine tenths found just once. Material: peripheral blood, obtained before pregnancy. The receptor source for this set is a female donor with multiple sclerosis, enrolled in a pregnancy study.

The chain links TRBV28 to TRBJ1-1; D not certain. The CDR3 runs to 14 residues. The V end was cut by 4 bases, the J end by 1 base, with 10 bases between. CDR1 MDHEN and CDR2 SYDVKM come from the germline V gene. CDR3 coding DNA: TGTGCCAGCAGTTATTCAGGTGAGAACACTGAAGCTTTCTTT. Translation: CASSYSGENTEAFF. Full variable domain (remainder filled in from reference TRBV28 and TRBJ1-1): DVKVTQSSRYLVKRTGEKVFLECVQDMDHENMFWYRQDPGLGLRLIYFSYDVKMKEKGDIPEGYSVSREKKERFSLILESASTNQTSMYLCASSYSGENTEAFFGQGTRLTVV.

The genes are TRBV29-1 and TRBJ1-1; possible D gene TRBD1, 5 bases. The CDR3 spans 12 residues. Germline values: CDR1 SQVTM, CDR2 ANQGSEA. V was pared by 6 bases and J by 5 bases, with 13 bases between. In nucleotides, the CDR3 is TGCAGCGTAACCCAGGGTCTAACTGAAGCTTTCTTT. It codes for CSVTQGLTEAFF.

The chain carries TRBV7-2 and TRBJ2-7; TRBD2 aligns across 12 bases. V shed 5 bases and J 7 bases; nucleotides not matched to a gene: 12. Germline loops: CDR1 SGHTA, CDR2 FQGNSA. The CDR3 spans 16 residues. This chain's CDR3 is CASSPGGLAGSREQYF. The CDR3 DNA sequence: TGTGCCAGCAGCCCAGGAGGACTAGCGGGGTCGAGGGAGCAGTACTTC.

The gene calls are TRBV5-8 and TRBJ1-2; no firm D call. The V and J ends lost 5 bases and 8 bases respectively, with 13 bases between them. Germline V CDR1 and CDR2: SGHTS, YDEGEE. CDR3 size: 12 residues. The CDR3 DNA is TGTGCCAGCAGTCCCACTACGAGGGGCTACACCTTC. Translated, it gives CASSPTTRGYTF.